Listed here are 4 T cell receptor beta chains from one sample, sequenced in a study of post-analysis software for immune sequencing data. Study-wide findings and caveats: In patients, TRBV5-6, TRBV5-1 and TRBV20-1 belonged to roughly 5 TRBV segments found more frequently than in controls.

No antigen has been assigned to these receptors. cDNA libraries of TCR beta carried unique molecular identifiers. TCRdb re-called the PCR reads through MiXCR, storing one row per CDR3 protein. The table has fewer than 850,000 distinct CDR3 sequences, 30% seen once. The sequenced sample consisted of blood. These receptors originate from a girl aged 10 to 17 with multiple sclerosis.

The V call is TRBV13, the J call TRBJ1-2; 8 positions match TRBD1. Germline CDR1 PRHDT, CDR2 FYEKMQ (reference sequence). CDR3 length equals 16 residues. V gave up 0 bases and J gave up 4 bases; unmatched junction bases: 7. The CDR3 loop is CASSLGRTGWGYGYTF. CDR3 nucleotides: TGTGCCAGCAGCTTAGGCCGGACAGGGTGGGGCTATGGCTACACCTTC.

This clonotype was recorded a few times. The chain has TRBV5-6 and TRBJ1-2, with 9 bases identical to TRBD1. Germline V CDR1 and CDR2: SGHDT, YYEEEE. With V trimmed by 6 bases and J by 5 bases, 11 bases remained unmatched. The CDR3 spans 15 residues. CDR3 sequence: CASTSLGQGFYGYTF. CDR3 in DNA: TGTGCCAGCACCTCCCTGGGACAGGGATTTTATGGCTACACCTTC.

This rearrangement joins TRBV5-1 to TRBJ2-3, with a weak D call TRBD1 (5 bases). Germline CDR1 SGHRS, CDR2 YFSETQ. V was pared by 5 bases and J by 3 bases, with 13 bases between. This CDR3 spans 14 amino acids. The CDR3: CASRTEIMTDTQYF. CDR3 sequence (DNA): TGCGCCAGCAGGACAGAGATTATGACAGATACGCAGTATTTT.

The genes are TRBV5-1 and TRBJ2-7, with 7 bases matching TRBD1. This CDR3 region has 15 residues. The ends lost 1 base at V and 2 bases at J; junction bases unmatched: 6. Germline-derived CDR1 and CDR2 are SGHRS and YFSETQ. CDR3 DNA sequence: TGCGCCAGCAGCTTGTTTGGGACAGATCCCTACGAGCAGTACTTC. Protein: CASSLFGTDPYEQYF.